These 32 T cell receptor beta chains were all obtained from the same sample, sequenced in a study of cytomegalovirus exposure and HLA in healthy donors. Sequencing was performed with immunoSEQ multiplex PCR; in TCRdb, only in-frame clones are kept and a portion is missing. The sample holds 200,000 or so clones, 75% to 95% seen once. The sequencing sample was made of PBMCs. The source is a woman between 18 and 29 years old in good health and CMV-seronegative.

CDR3 residues: CASSQDVRSAYEQYF. CDR3 bases: TGCGCCAGCAGCCAAGATGTTAGGAGCGCCTACGAGCAGTACTTC. The chain links TRBV4-1 to TRBJ2-7; D gene ambiguous. The V gene lost 0 bases and the J gene lost 2 bases, with 11 bases spanning the gap. The CDR3 has 15 residues. Germline CDR1 MGHRA, CDR2 YSYEKL.

V usage is TRBV7-9 and J usage is TRBJ2-5; D is undetermined. V was trimmed by 8 bases and J by 4 bases, leaving 14 bases between them. The CDR3 runs 13 residues. The germline V gene has CDR1 SEHNR and CDR2 FQNEAQ (reference sequence). The CDR3, as DNA: TGTGCCAGCGCCCCCTTGGCCATAGAGACCCAGTACTTC. Translation gives CASAPLAIETQYF.

This clone was found once. This chain links TRBV30 with TRBJ1-4; TRBD1 is a possible D gene (6 bases). CDR3 length: 13 amino acids. Per germline, CDR1 GTSNPN and CDR2 SVGIG (reference sequence). The V end lost 2 bases, the J end lost 12 bases, and 16 bases lay between the germline ends. CDR3 coding DNA: TGTGCCTGGAGTAAAGGCGGGGGCAGCCAACTGTTTTTT. Protein: CAWSKGGGSQLFF.

The J gene is TRBJ1-3, the V gene TRBV29-1, with no clear D. From germline, CDR1 is SQVTM and CDR2 ANQGSEA. This CDR3 contains 15 residues. The V and J ends lost 7 bases and 0 bases respectively, with 16 bases between them. CDR3 sequence reads: CSAETPTSSGNTIYF. DNA of the CDR3: TGCAGCGCTGAGACACCCACTAGCTCTGGAAACACCATATATTTT.

The chain joins TRBV19 to TRBJ1-6; no firm D call. Trimming took off 1 base at V and 7 bases at J, with 2 bases between the two ends. CDR1 is LNHDA and CDR2 is SQIVND in the germline V gene (reference sequence). The CDR3 runs 12 residues. The CDR3 DNA is TGTGCCAGTAGTATAGCGAATTCACCCCTCCACTTT. Amino acids: CASSIANSPLHF.

The chain employs TRBV11-2 and TRBJ2-7; 7 bases align to TRBD2. Germline V gene data show CDR1 as SGHAT and CDR2 as FQNNGV. The CDR3 covers 15 residues. V shed 0 bases and J 3 bases; nucleotides not matched to a gene: 5. The CDR3 DNA reads TGTGCCAGCAGCTTAGAAGTCGGGAGGTACTACGAGCAGTACTTC. Its translation is CASSLEVGRYYEQYF.

V and J are TRBV5-4 and TRBJ1-2; perhaps TRBD1 as D (6 bases). CDR3 length equals 13 residues. Trimming took 3 bases from V and 7 from J, leaving 13 bases between them. The germline V gene has CDR1 SGHNT and CDR2 YYREEE (reference sequence). CDR3 coding DNA: TGTGCCAGCAGCTACACAGGGCGGATTGGCTACACCTTC. It yields the protein CASSYTGRIGYTF.

The CDR3 region is CASSSTPGLAAYDEQFF. CDR3 coding DNA: TGTGCCAGCAGTTCGACGCCGGGACTAGCGGCCTATGATGAGCAGTTCTTC. The chain links TRBV7-6 to TRBJ2-1; 11 nucleotides align to TRBD2. Looked up from germline, CDR1 is SGHVS and CDR2 is FNYEAQ. J was trimmed by 8 bases and V by 6 bases; bases with no gene match: 15. This CDR3 region has 17 residues.

The table lists this clone with a count of one. The chain recombines TRBV5-4 with TRBJ2-7, with TRBD1 matching over 7 bases. The CDR3 has 14 amino acids. J lost 3 bases, V lost 3 bases, and 6 bases had no gene match. Per germline, CDR1 SGHNT and CDR2 YYREEE (reference sequence). The CDR3 DNA sequence: TGTGCCAGCAGCTACAGACAGGGTAACTACGAGCAGTACTTC. Its protein is CASSYRQGNYEQYF.

This chain links TRBV19 with TRBJ2-3; TRBD2 matches 14 bases. The J segment lost 4 bases and the V segment lost 9 bases, leaving 3 bases of the junction unmatched. CDR1 is LNHDA and CDR2 is SQIVND in the germline V gene (reference sequence). There are 14 residues in the CDR3. The CDR3: CASRGLAGADTQYF. The CDR3 DNA reads TGTGCCAGCCGGGGACTAGCGGGAGCAGATACGCAGTATTTT.

The rearrangement links TRBV5-4 to TRBJ2-4, with no clear D. The ends were cut back, 2 bases at V and 7 bases at J, with 10 bases in the middle. The CDR3 spans 13 residues. Per the germline V gene, CDR1 is SGHNT and CDR2 is YYREEE (reference sequence). The CDR3 region is CASSFGVENIQYF. In nucleotides, the CDR3 is TGTGCCAGCAGCTTTGGTGTAGAGAACATTCAGTACTTC.

The gene calls are TRBV6-5 and TRBJ1-4, with TRBD1 as a possible D gene (5 bases). The CDR3 covers 12 residues. Trimming shortened V by 6 bases and J by 13 bases, and 15 bases separated the two germline ends. The germline CDR1 and CDR2 sequences are MNHEY and SVGAGI. This CDR3 is CASSPRTGGLFF. DNA of the CDR3: TGTGCCAGCAGCCCACGTACAGGTGGACTGTTTTTT.

The chain has TRBV27 and TRBJ1-6, with TRBD1 identical over 10 bases. V trimming: 5 bases; J trimming: 6 bases; junction bases outside the gene matches: 4. The CDR3 sequence is 15 residues long. CDR1 is MNHEY and CDR2 is SMNVEV in the germline V gene (reference sequence). This chain's CDR3 is CASSMGQGLNSPLHF. CDR3 in DNA: TGTGCCAGCAGTATGGGACAGGGGCTTAATTCACCCCTCCACTTT.

J is TRBJ2-6 and V is TRBV29-1; D remains unclear. The CDR3 covers 14 residues. The V and J ends lost 3 bases and 0 bases respectively, with 6 bases between them. Germline V CDR1 and CDR2: SQVTM, ANQGSEA. The CDR3 DNA follows: TGCAGCGTTGAGAGAGTCTCTGGGGCCAACGTCCTGACTTTC. Translating gives CSVERVSGANVLTF.

The chain has TRBV18 and TRBJ1-1, with 7 bases identical to TRBD1. V lost 5 bases, J lost 2 bases, and 2 bases stayed unmatched. CDR3 length: 13 residues. Germline CDR1 KGHSH, CDR2 LQKENI. The CDR3 loop reads CASSGDSNTEAFF. CDR3 nucleotides: TGTGCCAGCTCAGGGGACAGCAACACTGAAGCTTTCTTT.

The chain combines TRBV6-1 with TRBJ2-3, with 13 positions matching TRBD2. This CDR3 comprises 17 residues. Trimming at V came to 5 bases and at J to 0 bases, leaving 5 bases not matched to a gene. CDR1 is MNHNS and CDR2 is SASEGT in the germline V gene. The CDR3 protein is CASSQGTSGTSTDTQYF. The DNA of the CDR3 is TGTGCCAGCAGTCAAGGGACTAGCGGGACTAGCACAGATACGCAGTATTTT.

CDR3 DNA: TGTGCCAGTAGTATAAACGGGAGGGCCGTTGAGCAGTTCTTC. Residues: CASSINGRAVEQFF. This rearrangement joins TRBV19 to TRBJ2-1; 8 bases map to TRBD2. Germline trimming cut 2 bases from V and 9 bases from J; bases unmatched to any gene: 6. The germline CDR1 and CDR2 sequences are LNHDA and SQIVND (reference sequence). CDR3 size: 14 residues.

The genes are TRBV10-3 and TRBJ2-1; D not resolved. The V end was cut by 0 bases, the J end by 6 bases, with 3 bases between. Germline values: CDR1 ENHRY, CDR2 SYGVKD. This CDR3 spans 12 amino acids. The CDR3 nucleotides read TGTGCCATCAGTGAGTCGAGCAATGAGCAGTTCTTC. Its protein product is CAISESSNEQFF.

There are a few counts of this clone. The rearrangement uses TRBV11-2 and TRBJ1-2; D remains ambiguous. Deletions cut 1 base from V and 8 bases from J, with 14 bases between. The CDR3 runs to 14 residues. Germline V CDR1 and CDR2: SGHAT, FQNNGV. The CDR3 region is CASSLGWQSRGYTF. CDR3 nucleotides: TGTGCCAGCAGCTTAGGATGGCAGTCCCGCGGCTACACCTTC.

The chain recombines TRBV5-1 with TRBJ2-1; D is possibly TRBD1 (6 bases). V shed 6 bases and J shed 2 bases, with 12 bases lying between them. CDR1 is SGHRS and CDR2 is YFSETQ in the germline V gene. This CDR3 spans 14 amino acids. The CDR3 sequence is CASKTGGTYNEQFF. The CDR3 nucleotides read TGCGCCAGCAAGACAGGAGGAACCTACAATGAGCAGTTCTTC. The full variable domain, its missing parts supplied by reference TRBV5-1 and TRBJ2-1, is KAGVTQTPRYLIKTRGQQVTLSCSPISGHRSVSWYQQTPGQGLQFLFEYFSETQRNKGNFPGRFSGRQFSNSRSEMNVSTLELGDSALYLCASKTGGTYNEQFFGPGTRLTVL.

This rearrangement joins TRBV28 to TRBJ1-2; perhaps TRBD1 as D (5 bases). The V end lost 3 bases, the J end lost 8 bases, and 16 bases lay between the germline ends. Germline V gene data show CDR1 as MDHEN and CDR2 as SYDVKM. The CDR3 has 14 amino acids. The CDR3 sequence: CASSLSGVSFGYTF. In DNA form, the CDR3 reads TGTGCCAGCAGTTTGTCGGGGGTCTCGTTCGGCTACACCTTC.

The chain employs TRBV27 and TRBJ2-7; TRBD2 matches at 8 bases. Germline CDR1 and CDR2: MNHEY and SMNVEV (reference sequence). V shed 1 base, J shed 2 bases, and the junction held 4 bases outside the gene matches. The CDR3 totals 15 residues. This chain's CDR3 is CASSLWAGGPYEQYF. The CDR3 nucleotides read TGTGCCAGCAGTTTATGGGCGGGGGGCCCCTACGAGCAGTACTTC.

This chain connects TRBV5-1 to TRBJ1-5, with 8 bases that match TRBD1. Germline assignment: CDR1 SGHRS and CDR2 YFSETQ. With 4 bases clipped from V and 4 bases from J, the junction kept 7 bases outside the gene matches. The CDR3 contains 15 residues. Here the CDR3 reads CASSTGTGLNQPQHF. The CDR3 nucleotides read TGCGCCAGCAGCACGGGGACAGGCCTTAATCAGCCCCAGCATTTT.

The rearrangement links TRBV19 to TRBJ2-7; 13 positions match TRBD2. The CDR3 is 16 residues long. Trimming took 5 bases from V and 3 from J; bases not matched to a gene: 7. Germline V gene lookup returns CDR1 LNHDA and CDR2 SQIVND (reference sequence). The CDR3 is CASSPRTSGGHYEQYF. For the CDR3, the DNA is TGTGCCAGTAGTCCCCGGACTAGCGGGGGACACTACGAGCAGTACTTC.

The chain has TRBV4-1 and TRBJ2-2, with D perhaps TRBD1 (5 bases). Germline V gene lookup returns CDR1 MGHRA and CDR2 YSYEKL. V lost 1 base and J 5 bases, leaving 14 bases between the germline ends. CDR3 length equals 16 residues. This CDR3 is CASSQVRAMMTGELFF. CDR3 in DNA: TGCGCCAGCAGCCAAGTCAGGGCGATGATGACCGGGGAGCTGTTTTTT.

This clone has only one observation. J is TRBJ1-1 and V is TRBV5-1, with TRBD1 matching 11 bases. From germline, CDR1 is SGHRS and CDR2 YFSETQ. J was trimmed by 3 bases and V by 7 bases; bases with no gene match: 5. This CDR3 spans 14 amino acids. CDR3 sequence reads: CASQPGQGDTEAFF. In DNA form, the CDR3 reads TGCGCCAGCCAGCCGGGACAGGGGGACACTGAAGCTTTCTTT.

The count of this clone is one. The chain employs TRBV11-2 and TRBJ1-2, with D tentatively TRBD1 (5 bases). From germline, CDR1 is SGHAT and CDR2 FQNNGV. V lost 5 bases, J lost 2 bases, and 9 bases lay in between. This CDR3 comprises 13 residues. The CDR3 DNA sequence: TGTGCCAGCAGCGGGACTATCAACTATGGCTACACCTTC. It encodes CASSGTINYGYTF.

J is TRBJ2-5 and V is TRBV29-1; possible D gene TRBD2, 5 bases. The CDR3 spans 12 residues. V was clipped by 7 bases and J by 2 bases, with 11 bases between them. Germline CDR1 is SQVTM and CDR2 is ANQGSEA. The DNA of the CDR3 is TGCAGCGCATTTCGAGGGCAAGAGACCCAGTACTTC. Translation: CSAFRGQETQYF.

The chain has TRBV15 and TRBJ1-2, with 7 bases lining up with TRBD1. V gave up 6 bases and J gave up 4 bases; unmatched junction bases: 14. The CDR3 contains 16 residues. The germline CDR1 and CDR2 sequences are LNHNV and YYDKDF (reference sequence). CDR3 sequence: CATSVGQVRLFYGYTF. The CDR3, as DNA: TGTGCCACCAGTGTAGGACAGGTCCGCCTTTTCTATGGCTACACCTTC. The variable domain in full, completed from reference TRBV15 and TRBJ1-2, reads DAMVIQNPRYQVTQFGKPVTLSCSQTLNHNVMYWYQQKSSQAPKLLFHYYDKDFNNEADTPDNFQSRRPNTSFCFLDIRSPGLGDTAMYLCATSVGQVRLFYGYTFGSGTRLTVV.

This clone occurred a few times. Other DNA variants within this sample encode the same CDR3. This chain uses TRBV19 with TRBJ1-1; D is unclear. The V gene's germline CDR1 is LNHDA and CDR2 SQIVND (reference sequence). CDR3 length: 13 amino acids. Trimming took off 4 bases at V and 0 bases at J, with 6 bases between the two ends. The CDR3 reads CASSTTVNTEAFF. CDR3 in DNA: TGTGCCAGTAGTACCACAGTGAACACTGAAGCTTTCTTT.

V and J are TRBV9 and TRBJ2-3, with a possible D match to TRBD1 (6 bases). V was clipped by 4 bases and J by 0 bases, with 12 bases between them. CDR1 and CDR2 from the germline V gene are SGDLS and YYNGEE. This CDR3 spans 15 amino acids. The CDR3 sequence: CASSPRGYSTDTQYF. CDR3 DNA sequence: TGTGCCAGCAGCCCAAGGGGGTATAGCACAGATACGCAGTATTTT.

The J gene is TRBJ2-3, the V gene TRBV7-3; no definite D call. Germline V gene sequence: CDR1 SGHTA, CDR2 FQGTGA. Trimming cost V 0 bases and J 9 bases, with 16 bases left between them. The CDR3 spans 15 residues. The CDR3 spells CASSLTPLEQGTQYF. The CDR3 nucleotides are TGTGCCAGCAGCTTAACTCCCTTGGAGCAAGGCACGCAGTATTTT.